Below are 15 T cell receptor beta chains sequenced from a single sample in a study of CD8 T cells in ankylosing spondylitis. TCRdb re-analysed the 5' RACE reads in MiXCR, keeping a single row per CDR3 protein. This repertoire shows about 200,000 distinct CDR3 sequences, around 6.6% found once; its top ten account for around 14%. Points from the study as a whole: Apparently characteristic of ankylosing spondylitis blood was a TCR beta motif (roughly eight highly homologous variants).

These receptors have no identified antigens. The sample taken for sequencing was blood, either unsorted or a sorted T cell fraction (not recorded which). All receptors come from a male donor with ankylosing spondylitis.

Many counts were recorded for this clonotype. The rearrangement joins TRBV11-2 to TRBJ1-1; no reliable D call. This CDR3 has 13 residues. CDR1 and CDR2 from the germline V gene are SGHAT and FQNNGV. V shed 3 bases and J shed 2 bases, with 7 bases lying between them. CDR3 in DNA: TGTGCCAGCAGCTTTGGAACAAACACTGAAGCTTTCTTT. Translating gives CASSFGTNTEAFF.

This clonotype was seen many times. V usage is TRBV20-1 and J usage is TRBJ2-1; D is perhaps TRBD2 (5 bases). This CDR3 spans 14 amino acids. CDR1 is DFQATT and CDR2 is SNEGSKA in the germline V gene (reference sequence). V lost 3 bases and J lost 6, with 15 bases in between. The CDR3 nucleotides are TGCAGTGCTAGGGACCTTCGAGGGTTCAATGAGCAGTTCTTC. It specifies CSARDLRGFNEQFF.

This clonotype was seen more than once but under ten times. The chain couples TRBV20-1 to TRBJ2-7; TRBD2 aligns across 11 bases. The germline V gene has CDR1 DFQATT and CDR2 SNEGSKA (reference sequence). CDR3 length: 15 amino acids. V gave up 6 bases and J gave up 1 base; unmatched junction bases: 8. The CDR3 DNA is TGCAGTGCAACAGGACTAGCGGGTACTTCCTACGAGCAGTACTTC. Protein product: CSATGLAGTSYEQYF.

This clonotype has a count of ten or more. CDR3 coding DNA: TGTGCCAGCAGCCCACCCCTGGCGTCCGCGTTATACGAGCAGTACTTC. It encodes CASSPPLASALYEQYF. The rearrangement links TRBV4-2 to TRBJ2-7; D is unclear. The CDR3 consists of 16 residues. Per germline, CDR1 LGHNA and CDR2 YNFKEQ. V gave up 4 bases and J gave up 4 bases, with 20 bases separating them.

The chain links TRBV7-2 to TRBJ1-2; D perhaps matches TRBD1 (5 bases). The germline gives CDR1 SGHTA, CDR2 FQGNSA. Trimming pared 1 base from V and 4 bases from J, leaving 10 bases between. This CDR3 comprises 14 residues. CDR3 DNA sequence: TGTGCCAGCAGCTTAGTGGCAGGGACCTATGGCTACACCTTC. It specifies CASSLVAGTYGYTF.

The J gene is TRBJ1-5, the V gene TRBV27, with TRBD1 matching 7 bases. The CDR3 consists of 15 residues. CDR1 and CDR2 (germline): MNHEY, SMNVEV (reference sequence). J gave up 2 bases and V 5 bases, and 6 bases lay outside the gene matches. In DNA, the CDR3 is TGTGCCAGCAGTCCCGGGACAGCGGGCAATCAGCCCCAGCATTTT. Protein: CASSPGTAGNQPQHF.

J is TRBJ1-2 and V is TRBV29-1; D remains ambiguous. V was trimmed by 0 bases and J by 4 bases, leaving 12 bases between them. The CDR3 is 14 amino acids. The germline V gene encodes CDR1 SQVTM and CDR2 ANQGSEA. CDR3 bases: TGCAGCGTTGAAGATGATCGACCCACCTATGGCTACACCTTC. It yields the protein CSVEDDRPTYGYTF. The full variable domain, completed using reference TRBV29-1 and TRBJ1-2, is SAVISQKPSRDICQRGTSLTIQCQVDSQVTMMFWYRQQPGQSLTLIATANQGSEATYESGFVIDKFPISRPNLTFSTLTVSNMSPEDSSIYLCSVEDDRPTYGYTFGSGTRLTVV.

This clonotype was found a few times. The rearrangement uses TRBV14 and TRBJ2-7; D assignment may be TRBD1 or TRBD2 (6 bases each). CDR1 and CDR2 from the germline V gene are SGHDN and FVKESK. With 0 bases removed from V and 4 bases from J, the gap between germline ends came to 13 bases. The CDR3 sequence is 15 residues long. The DNA for the CDR3 is TGTGCCAGCAGCCAAGAGCCGGGGGCGCGTTACGAGCAGTACTTC. Translating gives CASSQEPGARYEQYF.

A word on this clonotype: Since a much larger clone is just one base distant, this may be a read error. V and J are TRBV12-3 or TRBV12-4 and TRBJ2-1; no reliable D call. The CDR3 runs to 14 residues. The germline V and J ends were trimmed by 6 bases and 4 bases, with 13 bases remaining between them. CDR3 residues: CASSPDVNYNEQFF. The CDR3 DNA reads TGTGCCAGCAGCCCGGACGTGAATTACAATGAGCAGTTCTTC.

This clonotype was observed at least ten times. The V and J genes are TRBV10-3 and TRBJ1-2; D remains ambiguous. Trimming shortened V by 3 bases and J by 2 bases, and 1 base separated the two germline ends. CDR1 is ENHRY and CDR2 is SYGVKD in the germline V gene. This CDR3 is built from 11 residues. The CDR3 protein is CAISENYGYTF. For the CDR3, the DNA is TGTGCCATCAGTGAAAACTATGGCTACACCTTC.

The sample holds many counts of this clonotype. The chain has TRBV5-1 and TRBJ2-7; possible D gene TRBD2, 6 bases. V was trimmed by 7 bases and J by 5 bases, leaving 22 bases between them. From germline, CDR1 is SGHRS and CDR2 YFSETQ. This CDR3 spans 15 amino acids. The DNA of the CDR3 is TGCGCCAGCTTCGGGGGAGCGGCCTTCGGCAACGAGCAGTACTTC. As protein: CASFGGAAFGNEQYF.

This clonotype has ten or more counts. The chain employs TRBV4-3 and TRBJ2-2; D unresolved. Between the trimmed V and J ends, which lost 0 bases and 2 bases, there was a span of 10 bases. Germline assignment: CDR1 LGHNA and CDR2 YSLEER. There are 16 residues in the CDR3. The CDR3 bases are TGCGCCAGCAGCCAAGATTCATCCCTCAACACCGGGGAGCTGTTTTTT. It is translated as CASSQDSSLNTGELFF.

This clonotype was found a few times. The V and J genes are TRBV7-2 and TRBJ2-7, with D unclear. Germline V gene sequence: CDR1 SGHTA, CDR2 FQGNSA. The CDR3 has 14 amino acids. V lost 5 bases to trimming and J lost 0 bases, with 11 bases between them. CDR3 nucleotides: TGTGCCAGCAGCGCCGACTTCCTCTCCTACGAGCAGTACTTC. Residues: CASSADFLSYEQYF.

The chain recombines TRBV7-9 with TRBJ2-4, with D perhaps TRBD1 (5 bases). This CDR3 has 15 amino acids. The V end lost 0 bases, the J end lost 7 bases, and 13 bases lay between the germline ends. The germline V gene encodes CDR1 SEHNR and CDR2 FQNEAQ (reference sequence). CDR3 in amino acids: CASSLAQGQVNIQYF. The CDR3, as DNA: TGTGCCAGCAGCTTAGCGCAGGGTCAAGTCAACATTCAGTACTTC.

This clonotype was counted ten times or more. The chain carries TRBV7-2 and TRBJ2-3; TRBD2 matches at 8 bases. The trim removed 1 base at V and 1 base at J, leaving 7 bases unmatched. The CDR3 runs 17 residues. Germline V gene data show CDR1 as SGHTA and CDR2 as FQGNSA. CDR3 sequence (DNA): TGTGCCAGCAGCTTAGTTCCAGCGGGGGTTCGCACAGATACGCAGTATTTT. This encodes CASSLVPAGVRTDTQYF. The full variable domain, completed using reference TRBV7-2 and TRBJ2-3, is GAGVSQSPSNKVTEKGKDVELRCDPISGHTALYWYRQSLGQGLEFLIYFQGNSAPDKSGLPSDRFSAERTGGSVSTLTIQRTQQEDSAVYLCASSLVPAGVRTDTQYFGPGTRLTVL.